Following are 32 T cell receptor beta chains from one sample sequenced in a study of T cell repertoires in cytomegalovirus infection. TCRdb ran MiXCR on the reads and lists one entry per CDR3 protein. The data show some 200,000 distinct CDR3 sequences, roughly a fifth seen once. Input material: PBMCs. The receptors here all came from a human donor in good health (CMV status not recorded). Some clones in this sample may be carry-over from other donors' samples.

This clonotype appeared many times. The chain links TRBV24-1 to TRBJ2-5, with TRBD1 matching over 9 bases. V shed 7 bases and J 2 bases; nucleotides not matched to a gene: 13. CDR3 length equals 17 residues. Germline V gene data show CDR1 as KGHDR and CDR2 as SFDVKD. The CDR3 sequence: CATSVRKSGTGQETQYF. The CDR3 DNA reads as TGTGCCACCAGCGTAAGAAAATCCGGGACAGGGCAAGAGACCCAGTACTTC.

As DNA, the CDR3 is TGTGCCAGCAGTGATGGCTTTAGCAATCAGCCCCAGCATTTT. This gives the protein CASSDGFSNQPQHF. The genes are TRBV6-1 and TRBJ1-5; D ambiguous. Trimming took 3 bases from V and 0 from J, leaving 6 bases between them. The CDR3 length is 14 residues. CDR1 is MNHNS, CDR2 SASEGT, per germline.

The CDR3: CASTPRAGGPNEQYF. The CDR3 DNA sequence: TGTGCCAGCACCCCTCGAGCGGGAGGGCCTAACGAGCAGTACTTC. The V and J genes are TRBV7-3 and TRBJ2-7; 10 positions match TRBD2. CDR1 SGHTA and CDR2 FQGTGA come from the germline V gene. Germline trimming cut 7 bases from V and 5 bases from J; bases unmatched to any gene: 11. The CDR3 consists of 15 residues.

This clonotype was observed many times. The chain couples TRBV19 to TRBJ1-1, with D perhaps matching TRBD1 (6 bases). V dropped 4 bases and J dropped 5 bases, with 14 bases sitting between them. CDR3 length: 14 amino acids. CDR1 and CDR2 from the germline V gene are LNHDA and SQIVND (reference sequence). Here the CDR3 DNA reads TGTGCCAGTAGTAAACAGGGAGGAGGGACTGAAGCTTTCTTT. It codes for CASSKQGGGTEAFF.

The rearrangement links TRBV27 to TRBJ1-5; D is undetermined. The ends were cut back, 4 bases at V and 2 bases at J, with 12 bases in the middle. CDR1 MNHEY and CDR2 SMNVEV come from the germline V gene (reference sequence). The CDR3 contains 15 residues. The CDR3 DNA sequence: TGTGCCAGCAGTTCGGGTAGGAGAGGCAATCAGCCCCAGCATTTT. Protein sequence: CASSSGRRGNQPQHF.

This clonotype was observed a few times. The J gene is TRBJ2-1, the V gene TRBV14; 11 positions agree with TRBD2. The CDR3 runs to 18 residues. Per germline, CDR1 SGHDN and CDR2 FVKESK. V dropped 3 bases and J dropped 7; count of bases not matched to a gene: 14. The CDR3 region is CASSQLGALAGGSNEQFF. The CDR3 nucleotides read TGTGCCAGCAGCCAGCTTGGTGCCCTAGCGGGGGGTTCAAATGAGCAGTTCTTC. Looking up the rest from reference TRBV14 and TRBJ2-1 gives the full variable domain: EAGVTQFPSHSVIEKGQTVTLRCDPISGHDNLYWYRRVMGKEIKFLLHFVKESKQDESGMPNNRFLAERTGGTYSTLKVQPAELEDSGVYFCASSQLGALAGGSNEQFFGPGTRLTVL.

The chain employs TRBV19 and TRBJ2-6, with TRBD2 as a possible D gene (5 bases). V gave up 5 bases and J gave up 2 bases, with 7 bases separating them. Per the germline V gene, CDR1 is LNHDA and CDR2 is SQIVND (reference sequence). CDR3 length equals 14 residues. CDR3 protein: CASSSGAGANVLTF. Written as DNA, the CDR3 is TGTGCCAGTAGTTCCGGGGCTGGGGCCAACGTCCTGACTTTC.

J is TRBJ2-7 and V is TRBV6-6; D is uncertain. Germline V gene lookup returns CDR1 MNHNY and CDR2 SVGAGI (reference sequence). There are 13 residues in the CDR3. Between the trimmed V and J ends, which lost 1 base and 4 bases, there was a span of 8 bases. The CDR3 sequence: CASSYLGKYEQYF. DNA for the CDR3: TGTGCCAGCAGTTACTTGGGGAAGTACGAGCAGTACTTC.

The rearrangement joins TRBV15 to TRBJ1-2, with 8 nucleotides matching TRBD1. With V trimmed by 2 bases and J by 8 bases, 7 bases remained unmatched. This CDR3 contains 14 residues. The germline V gene encodes CDR1 LNHNV and CDR2 YYDKDF (reference sequence). The CDR3 reads CATSRNQGAEGYTF. In nucleotides, the CDR3 is TGTGCCACCAGCAGAAATCAGGGGGCCGAGGGCTACACCTTC.

There are a few counts of this clonotype. This rearrangement joins TRBV19 to TRBJ1-6; weak D call: TRBD1 (6 bases). From germline, CDR1 is LNHDA and CDR2 SQIVND (reference sequence). V lost 5 bases to trimming and J lost 0 bases, with 11 bases between them. CDR3 length: 16 residues. As DNA, the CDR3 is TGTGCCAGTAGTGTAACAGGGAGCTCCTATAATTCACCCCTCCACTTT. It yields the protein CASSVTGSSYNSPLHF. The variable domain in full, completed from reference TRBV19 and TRBJ1-6, reads DGGITQSPKYLFRKEGQNVTLSCEQNLNHDAMYWYRQDPGQGLRLIYYSQIVNDFQKGDIAEGYSVSREKKESFPLTVTSAQKNPTAFYLCASSVTGSSYNSPLHFGNGTRLTVT.

The V call is TRBV28, the J call TRBJ1-5; D remains ambiguous. The length of the CDR3 is 16 residues. The V gene lost 2 bases and the J gene lost 7 bases, with 18 bases spanning the gap. The V gene's germline CDR1 is MDHEN and CDR2 SYDVKM. The CDR3 nucleotides are TGTGCCAGCAGTTTAGTAAACACGCGCGGAATCCAGCCCCAGCATTTT. It yields the protein CASSLVNTRGIQPQHF.

V and J are TRBV10-3 and TRBJ1-2; unclear D gene. CDR3 size: 15 residues. Germline CDR1 ENHRY, CDR2 SYGVKD. Trimming removed 3 bases at V and 2 bases at J, with 13 bases between. The CDR3 DNA is TGTGCCATCAGTGAACCAGCTACGGGAAACTATGGCTACACCTTC. It yields the protein CAISEPATGNYGYTF.

This clonotype was detected many times. This chain links TRBV12-3 or TRBV12-4 with TRBJ1-2; 7 bases map to TRBD1. Unmatched junction bases numbered 14, after V lost 3 bases and J lost 4 bases. The CDR3 consists of 17 residues. The CDR3 DNA sequence: TGTGCCAGCAGTTTCGAGGGGGCGCAGTTTTCGGGCTATGGCTACACCTTC. It is translated as CASSFEGAQFSGYGYTF.

As to this clonotype: This sequence may be a read error, since a much larger clone differs from it by one base. The gene calls are TRBV7-8 and TRBJ2-5; a weak D match, TRBD2 (6 bases). This CDR3 has 12 residues. In germline, CDR1 is SGHVS, CDR2 FQNEAQ. Here the CDR3 reads CVSSRRGETQYF. The CDR3 nucleotides are TGTGTCAGCAGCCGGAGGGGAGAGACCCAGTACTTC.

The rearrangement joins TRBV5-6 to TRBJ2-1; the match to TRBD2 covers 10 bases. The CDR3 sequence is 13 residues long. Germline V gene lookup returns CDR1 SGHDT and CDR2 YYEEEE. J lost 7 bases, V lost 5 bases, and 3 bases had no gene match. In DNA, the CDR3 is TGTGCCAGCAGAGCGGGGGGGCATAATGAGCAGTTCTTC. It translates to CASRAGGHNEQFF.

On this clonotype: A much larger clone is a single base away; this may be a read error. This CDR3 reads CTSSLDPSAYGYTF. Here the CDR3 DNA reads TGTACCAGCAGCTTAGACCCATCAGCCTATGGCTACACCTTC. The chain uses TRBV7-2 and TRBJ1-2; no clear D gene. The V and J ends lost 1 base and 4 bases respectively, with 10 bases between them. Germline V CDR1 and CDR2: SGHTA, FQGNSA. This CDR3 is built from 14 residues.

This clonotype was counted a few times. The chain is built from TRBV12-3 or TRBV12-4 and TRBJ2-1; possible D gene TRBD1, 7 bases. The CDR3 runs to 13 residues. Trimming cost V 7 bases and J 7 bases, with 14 bases left between them. In DNA form, the CDR3 reads TGTGCCAGCACCAGGGGGGCGGTGAATGAGCAGTTCTTC. Its translation is CASTRGAVNEQFF.

This clonotype was seen a few times. The chain joins TRBV6-6 to TRBJ1-5; D is uncertain. Trimming cost V 5 bases and J 3 bases, with 8 bases left between them. Germline CDR1 is MNHNY and CDR2 is SVGAGI (reference sequence). This CDR3 has 13 residues. Here the CDR3 reads CASSIQTNQPQHF. CDR3 sequence (DNA): TGTGCCAGCAGTATACAGACCAATCAGCCCCAGCATTTT.

CDR3 coding DNA: TGTGCCAGCAGTTACACAGCCCGACTAGCGGAAAGGTACGAGCAGTACTTC. It encodes CASSYTARLAERYEQYF. This rearrangement joins TRBV6-5 to TRBJ2-7; TRBD2 matches at 9 bases. The germline gives CDR1 MNHEY, CDR2 SVGAGI. V trimming: 2 bases; J trimming: 4 bases; junction bases outside the gene matches: 12. The CDR3 sequence is 17 residues long.

This clonotype was found many times. V usage is TRBV7-2 and J usage is TRBJ1-2; TRBD1 matches at 9 bases. Germline CDR1 SGHTA, CDR2 FQGNSA. CDR3 size: 14 residues. V was clipped by 4 bases and J by 5 bases; unmatched bases: 5. This CDR3 reads CASSYGQGNYGYTF. CDR3 DNA sequence: TGTGCCAGCAGCTATGGACAGGGGAATTATGGCTACACCTTC.

This clonotype was observed at least ten times. J is TRBJ2-5 and V is TRBV11-2, with TRBD2 identical over 9 bases. Per germline, CDR1 SGHAT and CDR2 FQNNGV. This CDR3 contains 15 residues. V lost 7 bases to trimming and J lost 1 base; unmatched junction nucleotides: 7. CDR3 in DNA: TGTGCCAGCACCCTAGAGACTAGCGGCCAAGAGACCCAGTACTTC. Translating gives CASTLETSGQETQYF.

This clonotype was observed a handful of times. The chain uses TRBV2 and TRBJ1-1; D is possibly TRBD1 (5 bases). Trimming shortened V by 4 bases and J by 0 bases, and 12 bases separated the two germline ends. Looked up from germline, CDR1 is SNHLY and CDR2 is FYNNEI. CDR3 size: 15 residues. In DNA, the CDR3 is TGTGCCAGCAGTGGCGGGGGTTACATGAACACTGAAGCTTTCTTT. It is translated as CASSGGGYMNTEAFF.

This chain joins TRBV10-1 and TRBJ2-7, with 8 bases matching TRBD1. The V segment lost 2 bases and the J segment 7 bases; nucleotides outside the gene matches: 13. This CDR3 is 16 amino acids long. Germline CDR1 reads WNHNN; CDR2 reads SYGVQD (reference sequence). The CDR3 DNA reads as TGCGCCAGCAGTGAGCGAGGGGGACAGGCAAACTCGGAGCAGTACTTC. Translation gives CASSERGGQANSEQYF.

The V and J genes are TRBV4-1 and TRBJ1-1; TRBD1 might be the D (5 bases). Trimming took off 2 bases at V and 2 bases at J, with 21 bases between the two ends. The CDR3 runs 18 residues. Looked up from germline, CDR1 is MGHRA and CDR2 is YSYEKL. The CDR3 DNA sequence: TGCGCCAGCAGCCAAAAGGGCCGTCAGGGTTCCAAAAACACTGAAGCTTTCTTT. Encoded protein: CASSQKGRQGSKNTEAFF.

To note about this clonotype: It may be a read error: a sequence one base away is much more abundant. V usage is TRBV10-3 and J usage is TRBJ1-1; D remains ambiguous. The CDR3 covers 13 residues. V dropped 11 bases and J dropped 5 bases, with 18 bases sitting between them. Germline assignment: CDR1 ENHRY and CDR2 SYGVKD. Here the CDR3 reads CAPEPGGSTEAFF. The CDR3 region has the DNA TGTGCCCCCGAACCCGGAGGATCGACTGAAGCTTTCTTT.

The rearrangement joins TRBV3-1 to TRBJ1-1; TRBD1 is a possible D gene (5 bases). Germline-derived CDR1 and CDR2 are LGHDT and YNNKEL (reference sequence). CDR3 size: 14 residues. The germline V and J ends were trimmed by 3 bases and 0 bases, with 8 bases remaining between them. CDR3 residues: CASSQGGMNTEAFF. The CDR3 DNA follows: TGTGCCAGCAGCCAGGGGGGGATGAACACTGAAGCTTTCTTT.

This clonotype was counted only a few times. V is TRBV28 and J is TRBJ2-1; unclear D gene. The CDR3 sequence is 14 residues long. The germline V gene encodes CDR1 MDHEN and CDR2 SYDVKM. V was trimmed by 6 bases and J by 2 bases, leaving 11 bases between them. CDR3 DNA sequence: TGTGCCAGCAGCTCTCCCCCGGCCTACAATGAGCAGTTCTTC. Translated: CASSSPPAYNEQFF. The full variable domain, its missing parts supplied by reference TRBV28 and TRBJ2-1, is DVKVTQSSRYLVKRTGEKVFLECVQDMDHENMFWYRQDPGLGLRLIYFSYDVKMKEKGDIPEGYSVSREKKERFSLILESASTNQTSMYLCASSSPPAYNEQFFGPGTRLTVL.

The table lists this clonotype with a count of one. The V and J genes are TRBV20-1 and TRBJ1-2; possibly TRBD1 for D (6 bases). V lost 6 bases, J lost 4 bases, and 21 bases lay in between. The CDR3 extends over 15 amino acids. Germline V gives CDR1 DFQATT, CDR2 SNEGSKA (reference sequence). CDR3 coding DNA: TGCAGTGCGTGGACGGGGGGCTTTGGGGGCTATGGCTACACCTTC. This sequence encodes CSAWTGGFGGYGYTF.

This clonotype was detected only a few times. The gene calls are TRBV5-5 and TRBJ1-6, with 8 positions matching TRBD1. This CDR3 region has 16 residues. The germline CDR1 and CDR2 sequences are SGHKS and YYEKEE (reference sequence). J lost 6 bases, V lost 4 bases, and 9 bases had no gene match. This CDR3 reads CASSTNPDRANSPLHF. CDR3 bases: TGTGCCAGCAGCACCAACCCGGACAGGGCTAATTCACCCCTCCACTTT.

This clonotype was recorded many times. The chain carries TRBV7-2 and TRBJ1-5, with D unclear. Between the trimmed V and J ends, which lost 6 bases and 2 bases, there was a span of 11 bases. Germline V CDR1 and CDR2: SGHTA, FQGNSA. There are 14 residues in the CDR3. The CDR3 here is CASSQGRGNQPQHF. The CDR3, as DNA: TGTGCCAGCAGTCAAGGGAGGGGCAATCAGCCCCAGCATTTT.

This clonotype showed up just once. The V call is TRBV4-1, the J call TRBJ1-3; D might be TRBD1 (5 bases). V was trimmed by 0 bases and J by 2 bases, leaving 11 bases between them. CDR3 length: 16 amino acids. Germline lookup yields CDR1 MGHRA and CDR2 YSYEKL. CDR3 region: CASSQDYPRAGNTIYF. CDR3 DNA: TGCGCCAGCAGCCAAGATTATCCCAGGGCTGGAAACACCATATATTTT.

The rearrangement joins TRBV20-1 to TRBJ1-5; TRBD1 might be the D (5 bases). V shed 5 bases and J shed 7 bases, with 15 bases lying between them. The CDR3 loop spans 13 amino acids. CDR1 is DFQATT and CDR2 is SNEGSKA in the germline V gene (reference sequence). The CDR3 DNA follows: TGCAGTGCTGGGACGGTGGATCCACAGCCCCAGCATTTT. This encodes CSAGTVDPQPQHF.